This note documents a single T cell receptor beta chain sequence. The antigen is not known. CDR1 is SGDLS and CDR2 is YYNGEE in the germline V gene. V was clipped by 3 bases and J by 6 bases; unmatched bases: 5. The CDR3 length is 14 residues. Generated by immunoSEQ multiplex PCR, the TCRdb table keeps only in-frame clones and is missing some. There are 30,000 to 40,000 clones in the sample; more than 75% occur only once, and about 2.3% lies in the top ten. This record belongs to a study of T cells in narcolepsy. Study outcomes and limitations: Autoreactive clonotypes reportedly recurred in blood of same and different patients, not controls. Some memory CD4+ repertoires had no autoreactive clone sequences. Autoreactive HCRT-specific and TRIB2-specific clonotypes were marked in same-patient CSF-versus-blood CD4+ comparisons.

The source of this sequence is a human donor in good health. The V gene is TRBV9, the J gene TRBJ1-2; 10 bases agree with TRBD1. Sequences were obtained from memory (CD45RA-) CD4+ T cells from blood. The CDR3 nucleotides are TGTGCCAGCAGCGGATCCGGGACAGGGGATGGCTACACCTTC. This encodes CASSGSGTGDGYTF.